The present T cell receptor (beta chain) was sequenced within a study of blood T cells in healthy people across ages. A sample-barcoded 5' primer and a J-beta primer mix were used in a second PCR of roughly 7 to 12 cycles. TCRdb called the 5' RACE reads again in MiXCR, with one record for every CDR3 protein. The sample lists hundreds of thousands of distinct CDR3 sequences, approximately 25% occurring once. This clonotype was detected many times. The CDR3 sequence is 15 residues long. Trimming removed 3 bases at V and 2 bases at J, with 8 bases between. The same data also went into a second study, on T cells of mothers and their children. That work states: Every mother supplied over 9 million TCR beta CDR3 reads and every child a few million.

This chain joins TRBV12-3 or TRBV12-4 and TRBJ2-6, with D hard to call. The sequence came from a boy aged 10-17 years in good health. Sequenced material: blood. CDR3 protein: CASSFGPPGANVLTF. CDR3 nucleotides: TGTGCCAGCAGTTTCGGGCCCCCTGGGGCCAACGTCCTGACTTTC.